These 24 T cell receptor beta chains originate from one sample sequenced in a study of vaccination and CD4 T cells after COVID-19. Their antigens remain unidentified. The Oncomine TCR Beta short-read assay was applied to DNA of cultured CD4+ T cells. TCRdb processed the PCR reads anew with MiXCR; each CDR3 protein has one entry. The table includes 20,000 to 30,000 distinct CDR3 sequences, roughly a third detected once. The time point was: late sampling 161 to 241 days after vaccination in a few convalescent patients. Treatment meaning: roughly nine-day PBMC culture with coronavirus spike peptide pools or control peptides (ViraFEST assay). Material: CD4+ T cells from blood, cultured in vitro, obtained about 7 months after SARS-CoV-2 vaccination. The receptor source for this set is a human donor who had recovered from COVID-19.

This clonotype was seen only a few times. CDR3 residues: CASSRYATGSNTEAFF. The CDR3 DNA sequence: TGTGCCAGCAGCCGCTATGCGACAGGATCGAACACTGAAGCTTTCTTT. The rearrangement uses TRBV7-9 and TRBJ1-1, with D perhaps matching TRBD1 (6 bases). CDR3 length: 16 amino acids. Trimming shortened V by 5 bases and J by 1 base, and 17 bases separated the two germline ends. CDR1 is SEHNR and CDR2 is FQNEAQ in the germline V gene (reference sequence). Combining the CDR3 with reference TRBV7-9 and TRBJ1-1 gives the whole variable domain DTGVSQNPRHKITKRGQNVTFRCDPISEHNRLYWYRQTLGQGPEFLTYFQNEAQLEKSRLLSDRFSAERPKGSFSTLEIQRTEQGDSAMYLCASSRYATGSNTEAFFGQGTRLTVV.

This clonotype was seen a few times. J is TRBJ1-2 and V is TRBV19; D is uncertain. Looked up from germline, CDR1 is LNHDA and CDR2 is SQIVND (reference sequence). V was shortened by 3 bases and J by 12 bases, with 14 bases between the two germline ends. The CDR3 is 12 amino acids. The CDR3 region has the DNA TGTGCCAGTAGTATTTCGAGTAGCGGTCACACCTTC. It translates to CASSISSSGHTF.

The V gene is TRBV27, the J gene TRBJ1-1; D uncertain. Per the germline V gene, CDR1 is MNHEY and CDR2 is SMNVEV (reference sequence). This CDR3 spans 18 amino acids. V dropped 4 bases and J dropped 1 base, with 22 bases sitting between them. For the CDR3, the DNA is TGTGCCAGCAGTTCCCGGTTGAGAGCCCTAAGACAGAACACTGAAGCTTTCTTT. Translation: CASSSRLRALRQNTEAFF.

By share, this clonotype ranks as medium-sized (0.01 to 0.1%). This rearrangement joins TRBV6-1 to TRBJ1-5, with D tentatively TRBD1 (5 bases). The V and J ends lost 4 bases and 5 bases respectively, with 9 bases between them. The CDR3 contains 13 residues. The germline V gene has CDR1 MNHNS and CDR2 SASEGT. The CDR3 spells CASSVGQDQPQHF. For the CDR3, the DNA is TGTGCCAGCAGTGTGGGGCAGGATCAGCCCCAGCATTTT.

The chain links TRBV20-1 to TRBJ2-7; tentatively, D is TRBD1 or TRBD2 (5 bases each). With 6 bases removed from V and 3 bases from J, the gap between germline ends came to 18 bases. The CDR3 runs 14 residues. The germline V gene encodes CDR1 DFQATT and CDR2 SNEGSKA (reference sequence). In DNA, the CDR3 is TGCAGTGCCGAAGATCCCGGGGCGGGCTACGAGCAGTACTTC. Translating gives CSAEDPGAGYEQYF.

This sequence joins TRBV10-2 and TRBJ2-7; TRBD1 matches at 7 bases. There are 14 residues in the CDR3. The germline CDR1 and CDR2 sequences are WSHSY and SAAADI. V lost 0 bases and J lost 6; bases outside the gene matches: 5. CDR3: CASSESGQHVEQYF. As DNA, the CDR3 is TGCGCCAGCAGTGAGTCGGGACAGCATGTCGAGCAGTACTTC.

A few counts support this clonotype. The genes are TRBV20-1 and TRBJ2-5, with D uncertain. Trimming removed 7 bases at V and 4 bases at J, with 16 bases between. The CDR3 has 13 residues. Germline assignment: CDR1 DFQATT and CDR2 SNEGSKA (reference sequence). This CDR3 reads CSVRAVVGETQYF. CDR3 sequence (DNA): TGCAGTGTTCGGGCCGTGGTAGGAGAGACCCAGTACTTC.

V and J are TRBV6-5 and TRBJ2-2; D unclear. Trimming removed 2 bases at V and 0 bases at J, with 4 bases between. The CDR3 loop spans 14 amino acids. CDR1 is MNHEY and CDR2 is SVGAGI in the germline V gene. DNA for the CDR3: TGTGCCAGCAGTTACCGACCGAACACCGGGGAGCTGTTTTTT. It codes for CASSYRPNTGELFF.

This clonotype was seen more than once but under ten times. This chain connects TRBV7-2 to TRBJ2-4; tentatively, D is TRBD2 (6 bases). V gave up 2 bases and J gave up 1 base, with 9 bases separating them. This CDR3 spans 15 amino acids. Germline V lookup: CDR1 SGHTA, CDR2 FQGNSA. CDR3 sequence (DNA): TGTGCCAGCAGCTTACTGGGGAGGGCCAAAAACATTCAGTACTTC. As protein: CASSLLGRAKNIQYF.

This chain links TRBV21-1 with TRBJ2-1; the table's TRBD1 call for D was not verified on the DNA. TRBV21-1 represents a pseudogene. The length of the CDR3 is 16 residues. CDR3 coding DNA: TGTGCCAGCAGCAAGGGGGATAGTTCGGATCTCGATGAGCAGTTCTTC. Translating it yields CASSKGDSSDLDEQFF.

In this sample, this clonotype turned up a few times. The J gene is TRBJ2-3, the V gene TRBV6-1, with TRBD1 matching over 9 bases. The CDR3 runs to 14 residues. V gave up 6 bases and J gave up 3 bases; unmatched junction bases: 4. CDR1 and CDR2 (germline): MNHNS, SASEGT. For the CDR3, the DNA is TGTGCCAGCAGGTTAGGACAGGGGACAGATACGCAGTATTTT. Protein sequence: CASRLGQGTDTQYF.

The chain is built from TRBV19 and TRBJ1-2, with D hard to call. The V end lost 5 bases, the J end lost 4 bases, and 26 bases lay between the germline ends. This CDR3 region has 18 residues. CDR1 LNHDA and CDR2 SQIVND come from the germline V gene (reference sequence). CDR3 amino acids: CASSAQSGNVREGYGYTF. CDR3 nucleotides: TGTGCCAGTAGTGCCCAAAGCGGTAACGTGAGGGAAGGCTATGGCTACACCTTC.

The CDR3 reads CASSLGARGSFYEQYF. In DNA form, the CDR3 reads TGTGCCAGCAGCTTAGGGGCCCGGGGTTCTTTCTACGAGCAGTACTTC. The chain carries TRBV7-2 and TRBJ2-7, with a tentative D call TRBD2 (5 bases). Germline lookup yields CDR1 SGHTA and CDR2 FQGNSA. V shed 1 base and J shed 3 bases, with 16 bases lying between them. The CDR3 is made up of 16 amino acids.

This clonotype was observed a few times. The V call is TRBV6-1, the J call TRBJ2-7; 9 bases line up with TRBD1. Germline V gene lookup returns CDR1 MNHNS and CDR2 SASEGT. The CDR3 contains 15 residues. The ends lost 5 bases at V and 5 bases at J; junction bases unmatched: 10. CDR3 sequence: CASSPIPGQGNEQYF. The CDR3, as DNA: TGTGCCAGCAGTCCCATTCCGGGACAGGGAAACGAGCAGTACTTC.

The chain employs TRBV7-9 and TRBJ1-1; 8 bases fit TRBD1. J lost 0 bases, V lost 6 bases, and 6 bases had no gene match. Germline V lookup: CDR1 SEHNR, CDR2 FQNEAQ (reference sequence). The CDR3 is 15 residues long. The CDR3 reads CASSNQTGVNTEAFF. DNA for the CDR3: TGTGCCAGCAGTAACCAGACAGGGGTGAACACTGAAGCTTTCTTT.

V gene TRBV20-1 combines with J gene TRBJ1-1; D possibly corresponds to TRBD1 (5 bases). Germline loops: CDR1 DFQATT, CDR2 SNEGSKA (reference sequence). The CDR3 length is 14 residues. Trimming took 4 bases from V and 0 from J, leaving 12 bases between them. CDR3 residues: CSAIEGTLNTEAFF. CDR3 nucleotides: TGCAGTGCTATAGAAGGGACCCTGAACACTGAAGCTTTCTTT.

The rearrangement joins TRBV6-5 to TRBJ2-7; D gene unclear. This CDR3 spans 13 amino acids. V dropped 2 bases and J dropped 2 bases, with 7 bases sitting between them. The germline V gene encodes CDR1 MNHEY and CDR2 SVGAGI. The CDR3 DNA reads as TGTGCCAGCAGTTACGGCCTAGCCTACGAGCAGTACTTC. Its protein product is CASSYGLAYEQYF.

The CDR3 here is CASSSTGETVQPQHF. CDR3 nucleotide sequence: TGTGCCAGCAGCTCGACAGGGGAAACGGTCCAGCCCCAGCATTTT. V and J are TRBV7-8 and TRBJ1-5, with 8 bases lining up with TRBD1. J was trimmed by 7 bases and V by 4 bases; bases with no gene match: 9. The CDR3 runs to 15 residues. Germline lookup yields CDR1 SGHVS and CDR2 FQNEAQ.

This clonotype came up a few times. J is TRBJ2-5 and V is TRBV19; 12 bases are shared with TRBD2. J lost 5 bases, V lost 5 bases, and 6 bases had no gene match. The CDR3 consists of 15 residues. Germline values: CDR1 LNHDA, CDR2 SQIVND (reference sequence). CDR3 nucleotides: TGTGCCAGTAGTCCTCTAGCGGGAGGGCCCGAGACCCAGTACTTC. Translating it yields CASSPLAGGPETQYF.

The chain's CDR3 is CASSLSRELLEGYTF. CDR3 in DNA: TGTGCCAGCAGTTTAAGCCGGGAACTCCTTGAGGGCTACACCTTC. The chain recombines TRBV7-2 with TRBJ1-2; D gene unclear. CDR1 SGHTA and CDR2 FQGNSA come from the germline V gene. The V end was cut by 6 bases, the J end by 8 bases, with 22 bases between. The CDR3 spans 15 residues.

This clonotype was counted between two and nine times. The chain is built from TRBV6-1 and TRBJ2-5; 8 positions match TRBD1. The ends lost 7 bases at V and 4 bases at J; junction bases unmatched: 11. CDR3 size: 15 residues. Per germline, CDR1 MNHNS and CDR2 SASEGT. The CDR3 loop reads CASTKLTGVGETQYF. The CDR3 nucleotides read TGTGCCAGCACCAAACTGACAGGGGTGGGAGAGACCCAGTACTTC.

This rearrangement joins TRBV20-1 to TRBJ1-1; D is undetermined. This CDR3 has 14 amino acids. The germline CDR1 and CDR2 sequences are DFQATT and SNEGSKA (reference sequence). Trimming removed 3 bases from V and 1 base from J, with 12 bases in between. The CDR3 loop reads CSARLGSPNTEAFF. CDR3 nucleotide sequence: TGCAGTGCTAGGTTGGGCAGCCCGAACACTGAAGCTTTCTTT.

The chain recombines TRBV5-1 with TRBJ1-6, with D possibly matching TRBD1 (6 bases). This CDR3 is built from 18 residues. CDR1 is SGHRS, CDR2 YFSETQ, per germline. Between the trimmed V and J ends, which lost 2 bases and 6 bases, there was a span of 21 bases. The CDR3 protein is CASSLQGPGIQLNSPLHF. The CDR3 DNA sequence: TGCGCCAGCAGCTTACAGGGACCAGGGATCCAACTTAATTCACCCCTCCACTTT.

This chain connects TRBV5-4 to TRBJ1-1, with D uncertain. Germline V gene data show CDR1 as SGHNT and CDR2 as YYREEE (reference sequence). Trimming stripped 4 bases from V and 2 bases from J, with 12 bases between. The CDR3 loop spans 14 amino acids. CDR3 coding DNA: TGTGCCAGCAGCGAGCAGACGACTAACACTGAAGCTTTCTTT. This encodes CASSEQTTNTEAFF.